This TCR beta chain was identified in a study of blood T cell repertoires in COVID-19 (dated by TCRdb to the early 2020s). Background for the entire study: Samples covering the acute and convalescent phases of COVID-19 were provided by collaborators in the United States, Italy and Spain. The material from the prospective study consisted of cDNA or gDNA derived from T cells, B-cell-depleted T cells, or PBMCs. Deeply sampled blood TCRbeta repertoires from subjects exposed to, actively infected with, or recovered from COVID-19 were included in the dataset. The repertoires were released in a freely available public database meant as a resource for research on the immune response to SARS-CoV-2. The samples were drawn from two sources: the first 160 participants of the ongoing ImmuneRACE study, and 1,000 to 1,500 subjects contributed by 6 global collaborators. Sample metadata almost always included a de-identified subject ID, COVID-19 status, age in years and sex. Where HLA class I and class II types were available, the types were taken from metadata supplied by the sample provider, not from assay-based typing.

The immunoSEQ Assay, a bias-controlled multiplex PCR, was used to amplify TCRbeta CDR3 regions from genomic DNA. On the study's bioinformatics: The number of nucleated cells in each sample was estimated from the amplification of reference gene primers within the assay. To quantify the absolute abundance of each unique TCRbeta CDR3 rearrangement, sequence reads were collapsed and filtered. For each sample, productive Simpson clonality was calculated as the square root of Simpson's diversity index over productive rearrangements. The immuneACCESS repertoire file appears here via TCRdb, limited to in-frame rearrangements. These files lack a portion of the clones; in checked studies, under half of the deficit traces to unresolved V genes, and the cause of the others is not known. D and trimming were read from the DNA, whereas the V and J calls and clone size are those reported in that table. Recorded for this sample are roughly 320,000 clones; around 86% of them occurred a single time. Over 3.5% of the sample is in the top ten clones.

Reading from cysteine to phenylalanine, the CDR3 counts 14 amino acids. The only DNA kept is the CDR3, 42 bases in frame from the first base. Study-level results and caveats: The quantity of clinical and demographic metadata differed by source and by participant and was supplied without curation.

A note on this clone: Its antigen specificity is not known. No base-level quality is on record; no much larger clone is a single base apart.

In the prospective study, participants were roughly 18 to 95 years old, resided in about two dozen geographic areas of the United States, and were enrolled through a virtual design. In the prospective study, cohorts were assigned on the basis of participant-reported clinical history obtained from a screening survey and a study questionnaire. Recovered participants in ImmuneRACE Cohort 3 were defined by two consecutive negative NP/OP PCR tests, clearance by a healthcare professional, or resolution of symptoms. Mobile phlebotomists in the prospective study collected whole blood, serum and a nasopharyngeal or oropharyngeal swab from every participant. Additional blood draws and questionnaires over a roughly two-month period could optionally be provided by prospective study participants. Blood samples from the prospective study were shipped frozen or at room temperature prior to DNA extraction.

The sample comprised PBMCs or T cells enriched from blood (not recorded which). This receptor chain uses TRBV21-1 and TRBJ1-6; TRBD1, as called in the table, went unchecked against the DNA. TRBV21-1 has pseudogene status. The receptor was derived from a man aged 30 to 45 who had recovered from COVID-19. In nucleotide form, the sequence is TGTGCCAGCAGCACCCCAGGGGACCATTCACCCCTCCACTTT. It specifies CASSTPGDHSPLHF.